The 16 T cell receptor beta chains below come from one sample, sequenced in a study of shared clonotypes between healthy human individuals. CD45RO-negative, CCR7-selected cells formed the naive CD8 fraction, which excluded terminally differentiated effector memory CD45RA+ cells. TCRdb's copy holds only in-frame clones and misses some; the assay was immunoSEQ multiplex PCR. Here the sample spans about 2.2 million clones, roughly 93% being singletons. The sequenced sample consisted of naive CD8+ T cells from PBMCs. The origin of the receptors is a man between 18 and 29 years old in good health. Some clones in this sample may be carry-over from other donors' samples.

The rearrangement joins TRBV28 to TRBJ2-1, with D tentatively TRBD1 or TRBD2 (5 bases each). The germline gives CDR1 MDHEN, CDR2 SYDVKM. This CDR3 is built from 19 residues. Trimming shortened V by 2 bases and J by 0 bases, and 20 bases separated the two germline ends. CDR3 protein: CASSLGTFGPESSYNEQFF. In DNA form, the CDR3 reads TGTGCCAGCAGTTTAGGGACCTTCGGGCCCGAGAGCTCCTACAATGAGCAGTTCTTC.

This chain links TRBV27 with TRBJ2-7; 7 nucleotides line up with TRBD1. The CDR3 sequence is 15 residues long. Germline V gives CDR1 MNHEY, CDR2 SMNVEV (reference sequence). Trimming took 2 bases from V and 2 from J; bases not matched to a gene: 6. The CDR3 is CASSLATGVPYEQYF. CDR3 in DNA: TGTGCCAGCAGTTTAGCAACAGGGGTTCCCTACGAGCAGTACTTC.

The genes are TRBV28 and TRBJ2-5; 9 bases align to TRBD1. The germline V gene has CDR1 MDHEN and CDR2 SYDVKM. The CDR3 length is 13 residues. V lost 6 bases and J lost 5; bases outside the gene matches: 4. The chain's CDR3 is CASSAGTGETQYF. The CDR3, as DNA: TGTGCCAGCAGCGCCGGGACAGGGGAGACCCAGTACTTC.

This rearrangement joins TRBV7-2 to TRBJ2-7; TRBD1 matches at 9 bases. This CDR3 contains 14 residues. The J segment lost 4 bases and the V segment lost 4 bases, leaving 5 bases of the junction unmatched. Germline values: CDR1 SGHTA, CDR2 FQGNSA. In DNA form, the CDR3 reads TGTGCCAGCAGCTCCACAGGGGGCTGGTACGAGCAGTACTTC. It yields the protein CASSSTGGWYEQYF.

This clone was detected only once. This chain's CDR3 is CASSMALAGAFYEQYF. Here the CDR3 DNA reads TGTGCCAGTAGTATGGCTTTAGCGGGAGCCTTCTACGAGCAGTACTTC. The V and J genes are TRBV19 and TRBJ2-7; TRBD2 matches 9 bases. Germline-derived CDR1 and CDR2 are LNHDA and SQIVND (reference sequence). J gave up 3 bases and V 3 bases, and 9 bases lay outside the gene matches. This CDR3 spans 16 amino acids.

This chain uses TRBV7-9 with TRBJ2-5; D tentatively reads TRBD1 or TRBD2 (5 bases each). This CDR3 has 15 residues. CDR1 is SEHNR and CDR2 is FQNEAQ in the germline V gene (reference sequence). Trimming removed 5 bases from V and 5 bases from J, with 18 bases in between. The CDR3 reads CASSPTGPQVETQYF. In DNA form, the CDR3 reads TGTGCCAGCAGCCCGACGGGACCACAAGTTGAGACCCAGTACTTC.

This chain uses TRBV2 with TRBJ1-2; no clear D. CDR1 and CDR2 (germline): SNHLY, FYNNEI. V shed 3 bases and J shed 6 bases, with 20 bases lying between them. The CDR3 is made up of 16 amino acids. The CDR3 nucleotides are TGTGCCAGCAGTGAGTCTGCGGCCGCCGAGAGCAATGGCTACACCTTC. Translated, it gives CASSESAAAESNGYTF.

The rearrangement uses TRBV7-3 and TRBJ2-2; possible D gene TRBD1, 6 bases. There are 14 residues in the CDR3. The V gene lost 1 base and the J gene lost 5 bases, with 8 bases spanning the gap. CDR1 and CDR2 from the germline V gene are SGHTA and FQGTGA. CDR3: CASSLNRATGELFF. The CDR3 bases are TGTGCCAGCAGCTTAAACAGGGCAACCGGGGAGCTGTTTTTT.

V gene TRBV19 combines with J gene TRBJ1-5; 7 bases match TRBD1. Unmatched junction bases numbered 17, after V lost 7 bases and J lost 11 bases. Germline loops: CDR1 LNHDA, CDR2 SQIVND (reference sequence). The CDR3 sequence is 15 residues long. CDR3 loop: CASKSEGQAVGAQHF. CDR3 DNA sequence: TGTGCCAGTAAAAGTGAAGGACAGGCGGTCGGGGCCCAGCATTTT.

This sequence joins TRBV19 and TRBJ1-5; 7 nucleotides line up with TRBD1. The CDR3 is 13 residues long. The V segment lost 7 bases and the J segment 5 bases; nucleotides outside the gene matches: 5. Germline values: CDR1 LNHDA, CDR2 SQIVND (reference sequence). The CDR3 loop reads CASKPQGDQPQHF. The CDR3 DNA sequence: TGTGCCAGTAAACCTCAGGGGGATCAGCCCCAGCATTTT. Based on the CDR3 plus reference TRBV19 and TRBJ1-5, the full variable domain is DGGITQSPKYLFRKEGQNVTLSCEQNLNHDAMYWYRQDPGQGLRLIYYSQIVNDFQKGDIAEGYSVSREKKESFPLTVTSAQKNPTAFYLCASKPQGDQPQHFGDGTRLSIL.

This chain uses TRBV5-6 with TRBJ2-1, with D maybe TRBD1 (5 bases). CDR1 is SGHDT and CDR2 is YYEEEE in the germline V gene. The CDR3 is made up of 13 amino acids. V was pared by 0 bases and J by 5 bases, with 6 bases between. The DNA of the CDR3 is TGTGCCAGCAGCTTGGGACAGCACAATGAGCAGTTCTTC. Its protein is CASSLGQHNEQFF.

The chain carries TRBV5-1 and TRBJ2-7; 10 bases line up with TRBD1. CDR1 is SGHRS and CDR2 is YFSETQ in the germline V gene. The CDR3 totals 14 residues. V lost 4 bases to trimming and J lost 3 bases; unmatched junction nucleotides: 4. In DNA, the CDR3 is TGCGCCAGCAGCGCCCGGGACAGGGGCTACGAGCAGTACTTC. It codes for CASSARDRGYEQYF.

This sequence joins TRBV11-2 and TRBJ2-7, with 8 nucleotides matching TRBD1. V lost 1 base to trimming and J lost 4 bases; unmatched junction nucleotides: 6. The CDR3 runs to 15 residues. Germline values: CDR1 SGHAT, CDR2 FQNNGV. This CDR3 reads CASSLGSGTGYEQYF. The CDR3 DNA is TGTGCCAGCAGCTTAGGGTCCGGGACAGGATACGAGCAGTACTTC.

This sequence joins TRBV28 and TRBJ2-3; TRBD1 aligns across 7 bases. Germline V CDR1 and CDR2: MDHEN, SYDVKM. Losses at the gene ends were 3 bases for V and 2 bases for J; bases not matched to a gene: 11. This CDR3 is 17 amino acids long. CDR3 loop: CASSLISDGQATDTQYF. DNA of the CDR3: TGTGCCAGCAGTTTGATATCTGACGGACAGGCCACAGATACGCAGTATTTT.

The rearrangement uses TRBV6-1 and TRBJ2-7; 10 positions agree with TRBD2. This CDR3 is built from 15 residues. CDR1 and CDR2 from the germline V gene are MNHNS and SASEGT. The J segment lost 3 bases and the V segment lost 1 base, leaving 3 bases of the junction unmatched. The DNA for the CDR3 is TGTGCCAGCAGTGAAGTGGCTAGCGGGGGCTACGAGCAGTACTTC. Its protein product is CASSEVASGGYEQYF.

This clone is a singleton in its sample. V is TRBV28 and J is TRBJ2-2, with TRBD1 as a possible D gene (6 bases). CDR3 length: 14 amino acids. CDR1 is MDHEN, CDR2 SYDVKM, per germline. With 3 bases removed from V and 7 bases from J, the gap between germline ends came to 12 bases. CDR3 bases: TGTGCCAGCAGTTTGATGGGGGCTCACGGGGAGCTGTTTTTT. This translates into CASSLMGAHGELFF.